A single sample gave rise to the 3 T cell receptor beta chains below, sequenced in a study of shared clonotypes between healthy human individuals. Measured with immunoSEQ multiplex PCR; TCRdb has only the in-frame clones, and not every one. Among 2 million to 2.5 million clones listed, around 92% were seen once. Sequencing used naive CD4+ T cells from PBMCs. Stated subset: CD45RA+ positively selected. The source is a man aged 18 to 29 in good health. Some clones in this sample may be carry-over from other donors' samples.

This clone was observed a single time. At the DNA level, this CDR3 is encoded by other sequences in the same sample as well. The chain employs TRBV5-1 and TRBJ1-4; D call uncertain. The germline CDR1 and CDR2 sequences are SGHRS and YFSETQ. Trimming shortened V by 0 bases and J by 7 bases, and 10 bases separated the two germline ends. The CDR3 extends over 14 amino acids. DNA of the CDR3: TGCGCCAGCAGCTTGGCTGGGAGTGGTGAAAAACTGTTTTTT. The encoded protein is CASSLAGSGEKLFF.

Remarks on this clone: The sample carries other DNA sequences with the same CDR3. The rearrangement joins TRBV28 to TRBJ2-3, with D uncertain. Germline-derived CDR1 and CDR2 are MDHEN and SYDVKM. This CDR3 region has 12 residues. V was pared by 7 bases and J by 2 bases, with 7 bases between. CDR3 residues: CASTTDTDTQYF. The CDR3 DNA sequence: TGTGCCAGCACAACTGACACAGATACGCAGTATTTT.

To note about this clone: Other nucleotide sequences from this sample produce the same CDR3. This chain uses TRBV19 with TRBJ1-2; 7 nucleotides align to TRBD1. Per the germline V gene, CDR1 is LNHDA and CDR2 is SQIVND (reference sequence). V gave up 4 bases and J gave up 4 bases; unmatched junction bases: 3. The CDR3 runs 13 residues. This CDR3 is CASSRQGSYGYTF. DNA of the CDR3: TGTGCCAGTAGTAGACAGGGAAGCTATGGCTACACCTTC.